The text below deals with one T cell receptor (beta chain). Its antigen is not known. One junction end disagrees with the germline gene, perhaps due to a read error. This entry is derived from a study of cytomegalovirus exposure and HLA in healthy donors. Points from the study as a whole: Common viral pathogens seemed, in a later analysis, to connect with several of the most significant clusters.

It was with 60 Vbeta and 13 Jbeta primers that the PCR ran. Sequenced by immunoSEQ multiplex PCR; TCRdb stores in-frame clones only, minus some. The sample contains roughly 120,000 clones, 79% of which appear only once. This CDR3 comprises 15 residues. Germline-derived CDR1 and CDR2 are SSHAT and FNYEAQ (reference sequence). The chain is built from TRBV7-7 and TRBJ1-4; no clear D. The specimen sequenced was PBMCs. The clonotype originates from a man younger than 35 in good health and CMV-seronegative. The chain's CDR3 is CASSPSGNSNEKLFF. The CDR3 DNA is TGTGCTAGCAGCCCCAGTGGAAACAGTAATGAAAAACTGTTTTTT.